The rows below give T cell receptor beta chains drawn from one sample of a study of cytomegalovirus exposure and HLA in healthy donors. Only in-frame clones appear in the TCRdb table, and some are missing; sequencing was by immunoSEQ multiplex PCR. This sample has 250,000 to 350,000 clones, with around 90% found just once. The sequenced sample was PBMCs. The source of these receptors is a woman aged 25 to 39 in good health and CMV-seropositive. The conserved cysteine and the conserved F or W are not part of the CDR3 here. The D gene is left open where the match is weak. Clone size is stated in some rows and not others, as once, few, many or a class when expanded.

d_gene	v_gene	j_gene	abundance	CDR3aa
.	TRBV5-8	TRBJ2-4	.	ASSLPGVQNIQY
.	TRBV9	TRBJ2-2	.	ASSVDAGSRAGELF
.	TRBV30	TRBJ2-5	few	AWSPTGRETQY
TRBD1	TRBV7-9	TRBJ2-5	once	ASSLGVTGQETQY
.	TRBV27	TRBJ1-4	.	ASSGAGVATNEKLF
.	TRBV6-5	TRBJ2-5	.	ASSYGNSRSETQY
TRBD1	TRBV5-1	TRBJ1-2	.	ASSKDRESNYGYT
.	TRBV2	TRBJ1-1	.	ASSERTMNTEAF
.	TRBV5-4	TRBJ1-5	.	ASSSGLNQPQH
TRBD2	TRBV27	TRBJ2-1	.	ASARRSGGGNEQF
.	TRBV25-1	TRBJ1-4	.	ASSELTGANNEKLF
.	TRBV6-5	TRBJ1-5	.	ASRKQGVNQPQH
.	TRBV5-8	TRBJ1-5	.	ASRSRDGGNQPQH
.	TRBV30	TRBJ1-1	once	AWRPDGNTEAF
.	TRBV13	TRBJ2-2	once	ASSLGQLGHLNAGELF
.	TRBV29-1	TRBJ1-1	.	SVEGSQLDVDTEAF
.	TRBV11-2	TRBJ1-3	.	ASSLAPSGNTIY
.	TRBV9	TRBJ2-7	.	ASSVGGGAIGTEQY
.	TRBV6-6	TRBJ2-2	.	ASSYPAGPGELF
.	TRBV12-5	TRBJ1-1	few	ASGLVHGGLGTEAF
TRBD2	TRBV28	TRBJ2-2	.	ASSLGTSGRATGELF
.	TRBV12-5	TRBJ1-2	.	ASGLVLTGEGDGYT
.	TRBV29-1	TRBJ2-5	.	SVEMDTETQY
.	TRBV7-2	TRBJ1-1	.	ASSLVGGIEAF
.	TRBV29-1	TRBJ1-1	few	SVDEQRLTEAF